Listed below are T cell receptor beta chains from one sample, sequenced in a study of blood T cell repertoires in COVID-19. TCRdb's copy holds only in-frame clones and misses some; the assay was immunoSEQ multiplex PCR. Of around 50,000 clones in the sample, roughly 90% are singletons; the top ten hold more than 2%. The sequenced material came from peripheral blood. The receptors come from a human donor in a cohort sampled during active COVID-19. The CDR3 runs from the conserved cysteine through the conserved F or W. Fields, in order: D gene, J gene, V gene, clone size, CDR3 protein, CDR3 DNA. The D gene is left open where the match is weak. The size entry is marked missing in some rows and otherwise reads once, few, many or a size class.

- | TRBJ2-5 | TRBV7-8 | once | CASSARLKETQYF | TGTGCCAGCAGCGCCAGATTAAAAGAGACCCAGTACTTC
TRBD2 | TRBJ2-7 | TRBV5-6 | few | CASSVRLAGNALYEQYF | TGTGCCAGCAGCGTGCGCCTAGCGGGCAACGCGCTCTACGAGCAGTACTTC
TRBD2 | TRBJ2-7 | TRBV11-2 | once | CASSHLRGTYREQYF | TGTGCCAGCAGCCATCTGCGGGGGACGTATCGGGAGCAGTACTTC
- | TRBJ1-6 | TRBV7-3 | once | CASSLTVRGGNSPLHF | TGTGCCAGCAGCTTAACTGTTAGGGGAGGGAATTCACCCCTCCACTTT
- | TRBJ1-2 | TRBV29-1 | - | CSVEEREGYTF | TGCAGCGTTGAAGAACGGGAAGGCTACACCTTC
- | TRBJ2-5 | TRBV6-6 | - | CASSPRRETQYF | TGTGCCAGCAGTCCCCGGAGAGAGACCCAGTACTTC
TRBD2 | TRBJ2-1 | TRBV11-3 | - | CASSLTSGIDEQFF | TGTGCCAGCAGCTTAACTAGCGGAATAGATGAGCAGTTCTTC
- | TRBJ1-1 | TRBV5-1 | - | CASTRDIINTEAFF | TGCGCCAGCACCCGGGACATTATTAACACTGAAGCTTTCTTT
- | TRBJ1-5 | TRBV6-2/TRBV6-3 | - | CASSRRGDQPQHF | TGTGCCAGCAGCCGACGGGGGGATCAGCCCCAGCATTTT
TRBD1 | TRBJ2-2 | TRBV24-1 | - | CATSEPRTGASGELFF | TGTGCCACCAGTGAGCCCCGGACAGGGGCGAGCGGGGAGCTGTTTTTT
TRBD2 | TRBJ2-1 | TRBV7-7 | - | CASSQGLAGSKNEQFF | TGTGCTAGCAGCCAAGGACTAGCGGGGTCCAAAAATGAGCAGTTCTTC
- | TRBJ1-2 | TRBV7-2 | - | CASSPLLQATRGYTF | TGTGCCAGCAGCCCGCTCTTACAGGCCACACGAGGCTACACCTTC
- | TRBJ1-2 | TRBV6-5 | - | CASSFVQGNYGYTF | TGTGCCAGCAGTTTCGTACAGGGTAACTATGGCTACACCTTC
TRBD2 | TRBJ2-3 | TRBV7-9 | - | CASSLTSGSALSPHTVRGF | TGTGCCAGCAGCCTGACTAGCGGGAGCGCCTTGAGCCCCCATACGGTTCGGGGTTTT
TRBD1 | TRBJ2-7 | TRBV19 | - | CASRTTGTGSGEQYF | TGTGCCAGTAGGACCACCGGGACAGGGTCGGGGGAGCAGTACTTC
TRBD2 | TRBJ2-3 | TRBV30 | - | CAWSTELAGHSTDTQYF | TGTGCCTGGTCCACAGAACTAGCGGGCCATAGCACAGATACGCAGTATTTT
- | TRBJ1-4 | TRBV6-4 | once | CASSEGGNEKLFF | TGTGCCAGCAGTGAGGGGGGAAATGAAAAACTGTTTTTT
- | TRBJ2-7 | TRBV6-5 | - | CASRILGAGRKQYF | TGTGCCAGCAGGATCCTCGGGGCAGGGAGGAAGCAGTACTTC
TRBD1 | TRBJ2-6 | TRBV19 | - | CASSPGTGTERLRSGANVLTF | TGTGCCAGTAGTCCCGGGACAGGGACCGAACGGCTTAGGTCTGGGGCCAACGTCCTGACTTTC
- | TRBJ2-3 | TRBV5-1 | - | CASSFRGGAGDTQYF | TGCGCCAGCAGCTTTCGAGGGGGGGCCGGGGATACGCAGTATTTT
- | TRBJ2-7 | TRBV2 | - | CASSVEGYEQYF | TGTGCCAGCAGTGTCGAGGGCTACGAGCAGTACTTC
- | TRBJ2-7 | TRBV11-2 | - | CASRLVVFVPYEQYF | TGTGCCAGCAGACTAGTGGTGTTCGTCCCCTACGAGCAGTACTTC
- | TRBJ1-2 | TRBV4-2 | - | CASSQYEGGYGYTF | TGTGCCAGCAGCCAATATGAAGGCGGCTATGGCTACACCTTC
- | TRBJ1-2 | TRBV19 | - | CASSIVPTPGRYTF | TGTGCCAGTAGTATAGTACCCACGCCTGGGCGCTACACCTTC
- | TRBJ2-5 | TRBV5-1 | - | CASSLGRQETQYF | TGCGCCAGCAGCCTGGGCAGACAAGAGACCCAGTACTTC
- | TRBJ2-5 | TRBV28 | - | CASSLRGLIQETQYF | TGTGCCAGCAGTTTAAGAGGGCTGATCCAAGAGACCCAGTACTTC
TRBD2 | TRBJ2-1 | TRBV7-2 | - | CASSPLAGGSYNEQFF | TGTGCCAGCAGCCCCCTAGCGGGGGGCTCCTACAATGAGCAGTTCTTC
- | TRBJ1-1 | TRBV9 | - | CASSKYRFNTEAFF | TGTGCCAGCAGCAAGTACAGGTTCAACACTGAAGCTTTCTTT
TRBD2 | TRBJ2-5 | TRBV7-3 | - | CASRPGLVIRETQYF | TGTGCCAGCAGGCCGGGACTAGTAATCCGAGAGACCCAGTACTTC
- | TRBJ2-3 | TRBV24-1 | - | CATSDAGNTDTQYF | TGTGCCACCAGTGATGCGGGTAACACAGATACGCAGTATTTT
TRBD1 | TRBJ2-7 | TRBV9 | few | CASSARTGRTYEQYF | TGTGCCAGCAGCGCTAGGACAGGCCGTACCTACGAGCAGTACTTC
- | TRBJ1-1 | TRBV9 | - | CASSVTPQRENTEAFF | TGTGCCAGCAGCGTAACCCCCCAGAGGGAGAACACTGAAGCTTTCTTT
TRBD2 | TRBJ2-3 | TRBV7-9 | - | CASSLAPSAGGPRDTQYF | TGTGCCAGCAGCTTAGCGCCATCGGCGGGGGGGCCCAGGGATACGCAGTATTTT
TRBD1 | TRBJ1-1 | TRBV5-1 | - | CASSFGQGNTEAFF | TGCGCCAGCAGCTTTGGACAGGGGAACACTGAAGCTTTCTTT
TRBD2 | TRBJ2-1 | TRBV7-9 | - | CASSRTSFDNEQFF | TGTGCCAGCAGCCGGACTAGCTTTGACAATGAGCAGTTCTTC
TRBD1 | TRBJ1-1 | TRBV6-6 | - | CASSPPTGTEAFF | TGTGCCAGCAGCCCACCGACAGGGACTGAAGCTTTCTTT
- | TRBJ2-5 | TRBV7-8 | - | CASSHDGSPGETQYF | TGTGCCAGCAGCCACGACGGGAGTCCTGGGGAGACCCAGTACTTC